What follows are 25 T cell receptor beta chains derived from one specimen sequenced in a study of control samples from healthy donors and cancer patients. This table comes from immunoSEQ multiplex PCR, and its TCRdb copy is limited to in-frame clones, with some not included. Among around 110,000 clones listed, about 88% were seen once. The source material was blood. The receptors here all came from a woman aged 70-85 years in good health.

This clone occurred a few times. V gene TRBV7-2 combines with J gene TRBJ1-5, with D tentatively TRBD1 (6 bases). Germline V gene lookup returns CDR1 SGHTA and CDR2 FQGNSA. The V end lost 6 bases, the J end lost 2 bases, and 14 bases lay between the germline ends. The CDR3 sequence is 15 residues long. The CDR3 here is CASRTDSFGNQPQHF. The CDR3 nucleotides are TGTGCCAGCAGGACGGACAGTTTTGGCAATCAGCCCCAGCATTTT.

The V call is TRBV19, the J call TRBJ2-3; possible D gene TRBD2, 7 bases. Germline V CDR1 and CDR2: LNHDA, SQIVND (reference sequence). Trimming stripped 10 bases from V and 4 bases from J, with 18 bases between. This CDR3 has 14 amino acids. This CDR3 is CATSTGGAADTQYF. The CDR3 nucleotides are TGTGCCACCTCGACGGGGGGCGCGGCAGATACGCAGTATTTT.

This clone was detected only once. V gene TRBV7-9 combines with J gene TRBJ1-2; D remains unclear. V was trimmed by 3 bases and J by 12 bases, leaving 17 bases between them. Per the germline V gene, CDR1 is SEHNR and CDR2 is FQNEAQ (reference sequence). This CDR3 is 13 amino acids long. As DNA, the CDR3 is TGTGCCAGCAGCTTCCTTCTTTTCTCCCTGGACACCTTC. Its translation: CASSFLLFSLDTF.

This chain links TRBV2 with TRBJ1-2; unclear D gene. Germline V lookup: CDR1 SNHLY, CDR2 FYNNEI. This CDR3 is 14 amino acids long. V lost 4 bases, J lost 4 bases, and 13 bases lay in between. The CDR3, as DNA: TGTGCCAGCAGTGTGGCTCGGGGTGCCTATGGCTACACCTTC. Protein product: CASSVARGAYGYTF.

The chain recombines TRBV27 with TRBJ1-6; a weak D match, TRBD1 (6 bases). CDR1 is MNHEY and CDR2 is SMNVEV in the germline V gene (reference sequence). There are 14 residues in the CDR3. V was shortened by 2 bases and J by 8 bases, with 10 bases between the two germline ends. CDR3 sequence (DNA): TGTGCCAGCAGTTTAGGGTCAGGGGATTCACCCCTCCACTTT. Its translation is CASSLGSGDSPLHF.

The chain is built from TRBV5-1 and TRBJ2-2, with 7 bases identical to TRBD1. The CDR3 length is 16 residues. The germline V gene has CDR1 SGHRS and CDR2 YFSETQ. V shed 4 bases, J shed 0 bases, and the junction held 6 bases outside the gene matches. CDR3 in amino acids: CASSVTQGANTGELFF. CDR3 in DNA: TGCGCCAGCAGCGTAACCCAGGGGGCGAACACCGGGGAGCTGTTTTTT.

The J gene is TRBJ2-7, the V gene TRBV3-1 (or the pseudogene TRBV3-2), with 10 nucleotides matching TRBD2. The CDR3 consists of 15 residues. Trimming cost V 2 bases and J 3 bases; bases outside gene matches: 4. Germline CDR1 LGHDT, CDR2 YNNKEL (reference sequence). The CDR3 coding sequence is TGTGCCAGCAGCCAAAGACTAGCGGGTTACTACGAGCAGTACTTC. Amino acid sequence: CASSQRLAGYYEQYF.

This chain links TRBV9 with TRBJ2-3; 7 positions agree with TRBD2. CDR3 size: 16 residues. Per the germline V gene, CDR1 is SGDLS and CDR2 is YYNGEE. Trimming took 0 bases from V and 3 from J; bases not matched to a gene: 7. This CDR3 reads CASSVGHGGGTDTQYF. Written as DNA, the CDR3 is TGTGCCAGCAGCGTAGGCCATGGGGGGGGGACAGATACGCAGTATTTT.

In nucleotides, the CDR3 is TGTGCCAGCAGCTTCTCAGGGGCCTCCTACGAGCAGTACTTC. Protein: CASSFSGASYEQYF. The J gene is TRBJ2-7, the V gene TRBV11-2; D is possibly TRBD1 (6 bases). The germline gives CDR1 SGHAT, CDR2 FQNNGV. There are 14 residues in the CDR3. Trimming left V 3 bases short and J 0 bases short, with 9 bases between.

This clone was counted a single time. The rearrangement uses TRBV7-2 and TRBJ2-2; no firm D call. The CDR3 consists of 16 residues. V lost 2 bases and J lost 1, with 11 bases in between. Germline V gene lookup returns CDR1 SGHTA and CDR2 FQGNSA. CDR3 sequence reads: CASSLLIAQNTGELFF. CDR3 coding DNA: TGTGCCAGCAGCTTATTGATCGCACAGAACACCGGGGAGCTGTTTTTT.

This clone showed up just a few times. The chain combines TRBV5-4 with TRBJ2-2; no definite D call. Germline CDR1 SGHNT, CDR2 YYREEE (reference sequence). The CDR3 has 14 amino acids. Trimming took off 2 bases at V and 4 bases at J, with 9 bases between the two ends. CDR3 residues: CASSFSTSTGELFF. The CDR3 coding sequence is TGTGCCAGCAGCTTTAGTACATCCACCGGGGAGCTGTTTTTT.

The chain joins TRBV6-4 to TRBJ1-5; D is uncertain. V was trimmed by 5 bases and J by 7 bases, leaving 12 bases between them. In germline, CDR1 is MRHNA, CDR2 SNTAGT. The CDR3 covers 13 residues. CDR3 loop: CASSPEGAQPQHF. The CDR3 bases are TGTGCCAGCAGTCCTGAGGGAGCGCAGCCCCAGCATTTT.

This clone was seen a single time. The chain uses TRBV5-4 and TRBJ1-2; perhaps TRBD1 as D (5 bases). Germline V lookup: CDR1 SGHNT, CDR2 YYREEE (reference sequence). Between the trimmed V and J ends, which lost 0 bases and 0 bases, there was a span of 15 bases. This CDR3 comprises 17 residues. CDR3 coding DNA: TGTGCCAGCAGCTTGGTTCCAGGGATCCTTACTAACTATGGCTACACCTTC. Amino acid sequence: CASSLVPGILTNYGYTF.

Here the CDR3 reads CASSQVTGGTDTQYF. The CDR3 DNA follows: TGTGCCAGCAGCCAAGTAACAGGGGGCACAGATACGCAGTATTTT. The chain combines TRBV3-1 (or the pseudogene TRBV3-2) with TRBJ2-3; 7 nucleotides line up with TRBD1. Germline CDR1 LGHDT, CDR2 YNNKEL (reference sequence). The CDR3 extends over 15 amino acids. Trimming took 1 base from V and 1 from J; bases not matched to a gene: 2.

The gene calls are TRBV5-1 and TRBJ2-4; 8 bases line up with TRBD2. Germline lookup yields CDR1 SGHRS and CDR2 YFSETQ. The CDR3 totals 14 residues. J was trimmed by 9 bases and V by 4 bases; bases with no gene match: 9. CDR3 bases: TGCGCCAGCAGCGGCGCGGGGGGCGAGGGCATTCAGTACTTC. It is translated as CASSGAGGEGIQYF.

The chain couples TRBV29-1 to TRBJ2-3; D uncertain. Germline CDR1 and CDR2: SQVTM and ANQGSEA. Trimming cost V 1 base and J 3 bases, with 8 bases left between them. The CDR3 sequence is 13 residues long. The CDR3 nucleotides are TGCAGCGTTGAAGTTTCCGGAACAGATACGCAGTATTTT. The encoded protein is CSVEVSGTDTQYF.

The chain has TRBV6-5 and TRBJ2-5; TRBD2 agrees at 10 bases. Germline V CDR1 and CDR2: MNHEY, SVGAGI. V lost 6 bases and J lost 2; bases outside the gene matches: 3. The CDR3 is made up of 14 amino acids. This CDR3 is CASRIAGGQETQYF. CDR3 nucleotides: TGTGCCAGCAGGATAGCGGGGGGTCAAGAGACCCAGTACTTC.

The rearrangement links TRBV21-1 to TRBJ1-2; the listed D gene, TRBD1, was not tested against the DNA. TRBV21-1 is deemed a pseudogene. This CDR3 region has 17 residues. CDR3 nucleotide sequence: TGTGCCAGCAGCAAAGGGGGCAGGCCTCTCGATTTGGATGGCTACACCTTC. This sequence encodes CASSKGGRPLDLDGYTF.

This clone has only one observation. For the CDR3, the DNA is TGTGCCAGCAGCCGCCCATTGAACACTGAAGCTTTCTTT. Protein sequence: CASSRPLNTEAFF. The rearrangement joins TRBV6-5 to TRBJ1-1; D is uncertain. This CDR3 is 13 amino acids long. CDR1 MNHEY and CDR2 SVGAGI come from the germline V gene. V lost 6 bases and J 0 bases, leaving 8 bases between the germline ends.

The chain uses TRBV7-3 and TRBJ1-1, with TRBD1 as a possible D gene (6 bases). Germline values: CDR1 SGHTA, CDR2 FQGTGA. The CDR3 extends over 13 amino acids. Trimming removed 5 bases at V and 5 bases at J, with 12 bases between. The CDR3 reads CASSAHQGTEAFF. For the CDR3, the DNA is TGTGCCAGCAGCGCACACCAGGGGACTGAAGCTTTCTTT. The full variable domain, rest sourced from reference TRBV7-3 and TRBJ1-1, is GAGVSQTPSNKVTEKGKYVELRCDPISGHTALYWYRQSLGQGPEFLIYFQGTGAADDSGLPNDRFFAVRPEGSVSTLKIQRTERGDSAVYLCASSAHQGTEAFFGQGTRLTVV.

The chain recombines TRBV5-4 with TRBJ1-4, with D possibly being TRBD1 (6 bases). CDR3 length: 15 residues. Trimming cost V 4 bases and J 8 bases, with 18 bases left between them. Germline values: CDR1 SGHNT, CDR2 YYREEE (reference sequence). Here the CDR3 DNA reads TGTGCCAGCAGCCAAGGGGGGGCTAGTATCGAAAAACTGTTTTTT. It is translated as CASSQGGASIEKLFF.

The chain has TRBV12-5 and TRBJ1-2; D gene unclear. This CDR3 comprises 12 residues. Trimming took off 0 bases at V and 6 bases at J, with 5 bases between the two ends. The germline V gene has CDR1 LGHNT and CDR2 FRNRAP. CDR3 DNA: TGTGCTAGTGGTTTGGTACAAAATGGCTACACCTTC. This translates into CASGLVQNGYTF.

V gene TRBV9 combines with J gene TRBJ2-5; TRBD2 matches at 7 bases. The V segment lost 0 bases and the J segment 5 bases; nucleotides outside the gene matches: 7. CDR1 and CDR2 (germline): SGDLS, YYNGEE. The CDR3 is made up of 15 amino acids. CDR3 in DNA: TGTGCCAGCAGCGTAGGAGCTAGCGGCGGGGAGACCCAGTACTTC. Its translation: CASSVGASGGETQYF.

This chain uses TRBV18 with TRBJ2-1; TRBD1 might be the D (6 bases). The V gene's germline CDR1 is KGHSH and CDR2 LQKENI. With 3 bases removed from V and 5 bases from J, the gap between germline ends came to 8 bases. The CDR3 runs to 13 residues. For the CDR3, the DNA is TGTGCCAGCTCACCGGACAGTGACAATGAGCAGTTCTTC. Its protein product is CASSPDSDNEQFF.

This chain joins TRBV2 and TRBJ1-1; D ambiguous. V shed 5 bases and J shed 1 base, with 11 bases lying between them. CDR3 length: 14 amino acids. Germline loops: CDR1 SNHLY, CDR2 FYNNEI. Written as DNA, the CDR3 is TGTGCCAGCAGTTATTGGACCGGGAACACTGAAGCTTTCTTT. Translation: CASSYWTGNTEAFF.